Presented here are 28 T cell receptor beta chains from one specimen sequenced in a study of beta chain features in type 1 diabetes. Investigators reverse transcribed all isolated RNA, so they sequenced expressed TCRB transcripts. Some clones are missing from TCRdb's copy, which holds only in-frame ones; the method was immunoSEQ multiplex PCR. The data hold about half a million clones, with about 10% observed a single time. The sample comprised naive CD4+ T cells from blood. The receptors come from a woman younger than 30 in good health.

The gene calls are TRBV7-2 and TRBJ2-7; 9 bases agree with TRBD2. The CDR3 has 16 amino acids. Trimming took 5 bases from V and 3 from J; bases not matched to a gene: 11. The germline CDR1 and CDR2 sequences are SGHTA and FQGNSA. The DNA of the CDR3 is TGTGCCAGCAGCCCGACACGCGGGAGGGAAAACTACGAGCAGTACTTC. Protein: CASSPTRGRENYEQYF.

The chain recombines TRBV7-2 with TRBJ1-5, with D perhaps TRBD1 (5 bases). V was cut by 7 bases and J by 7 bases, with 23 bases left in between. Germline V CDR1 and CDR2: SGHTA, FQGNSA. This CDR3 has 16 amino acids. The chain's CDR3 is CASTINAFGAAQPQHF. In nucleotides, the CDR3 is TGTGCCAGCACTATAAATGCCTTTGGGGCCGCACAGCCCCAGCATTTT. Full variable domain (outside the CDR3, taken from reference TRBV7-2 and TRBJ1-5): GAGVSQSPSNKVTEKGKDVELRCDPISGHTALYWYRQSLGQGLEFLIYFQGNSAPDKSGLPSDRFSAERTGGSVSTLTIQRTQQEDSAVYLCASTINAFGAAQPQHFGDGTRLSIL.

The CDR3 sequence is CASKGQGDNQPQHF. The CDR3 coding sequence is TGTGCCAGTAAGGGACAGGGAGACAATCAGCCCCAGCATTTT. V usage is TRBV7-2 and J usage is TRBJ1-5; the match to TRBD1 covers 9 bases. Trimming removed 9 bases from V and 3 bases from J; junction bases left unmatched: 6. The CDR3 runs to 14 residues. From germline, CDR1 is SGHTA and CDR2 FQGNSA.

This clone showed up many times. The J gene is TRBJ1-5, the V gene TRBV30; TRBD1 might be the D (5 bases). Trimming left V 7 bases short and J 8 bases short, with 18 bases between. The CDR3 length is 13 residues. Per germline, CDR1 GTSNPN and CDR2 SVGIG (reference sequence). DNA for the CDR3: TGTGCCTACGGGTCGGGGGTTACAAAGCCCCAGCATTTT. As protein: CAYGSGVTKPQHF.

This clone was counted only a few times. Other DNA sequences from this sample encode an identical CDR3 as well. This rearrangement joins TRBV29-1 to TRBJ2-5, with 10 bases identical to TRBD1. Trimming at V came to 4 bases and at J to 5 bases, leaving 4 bases not matched to a gene. The CDR3 runs 13 residues. The germline V gene has CDR1 SQVTM and CDR2 ANQGSEA. The CDR3 DNA reads as TGCAGCGTTGGACAGGGGGCAGGGGAGACCCAGTACTTC. Its protein product is CSVGQGAGETQYF.

This clone was detected a few times. This chain connects TRBV7-9 to TRBJ1-2, with a weak D call TRBD1 (5 bases). CDR3 length equals 14 residues. CDR1 and CDR2 (germline): SEHNR, FQNEAQ (reference sequence). V was pared by 1 base and J by 4 bases, with 10 bases between. DNA of the CDR3: TGTGCCAGCAGCTTAGTAGGGGAGGGCTATGGCTACACCTTC. It yields the protein CASSLVGEGYGYTF.

This clone was counted between two and nine times. The chain employs TRBV9 and TRBJ2-1, with TRBD2 matching over 9 bases. V trimming: 4 bases; J trimming: 0 bases; junction bases outside the gene matches: 5. Per germline, CDR1 SGDLS and CDR2 YYNGEE. The CDR3 sequence is 16 residues long. This CDR3 is CASSPLAGSSYNEQFF. As DNA, the CDR3 is TGTGCCAGCAGCCCTCTAGCGGGAAGCTCCTACAATGAGCAGTTCTTC.

The chain couples TRBV28 to TRBJ2-6; D unclear. The germline V gene has CDR1 MDHEN and CDR2 SYDVKM. Trimming left V 6 bases short and J 1 base short, with 7 bases between. The CDR3 extends over 14 amino acids. In DNA form, the CDR3 reads TGTGCCAGCAGCTATTTTTCTGGGGCCAACGTCCTGACTTTC. Translated: CASSYFSGANVLTF. The whole variable domain, remainder taken from reference TRBV28 and TRBJ2-6, is DVKVTQSSRYLVKRTGEKVFLECVQDMDHENMFWYRQDPGLGLRLIYFSYDVKMKEKGDIPEGYSVSREKKERFSLILESASTNQTSMYLCASSYFSGANVLTFGAGSRLTVL.

The sample holds a few counts of this clone. The CDR3, as DNA: TGTGCCAGCAGCTTGAGGACAGGGCAAGAGACCCAGTACTTC. Translating it yields CASSLRTGQETQYF. The chain couples TRBV5-4 to TRBJ2-5, with 8 bases fitting TRBD1. V was pared by 1 base and J by 2 bases, with 1 base of the junction left unmatched. The CDR3 contains 14 residues. Per germline, CDR1 SGHNT and CDR2 YYREEE (reference sequence).

This chain uses TRBV28 with TRBJ2-7; 9 nucleotides agree with TRBD2. The CDR3 covers 17 residues. With 5 bases clipped from V and 11 bases from J, the junction kept 22 bases outside the gene matches. Germline V lookup: CDR1 MDHEN, CDR2 SYDVKM. The CDR3: CASSPRNGLTGTSSEYV. CDR3 bases: TGTGCCAGCAGTCCACGCAACGGCCTAACCGGGACTAGCTCGGAGTACGTC.

This clone was seen more than once but under ten times. This chain links TRBV9 with TRBJ2-1, with D tentatively TRBD2 (6 bases). CDR1 is SGDLS, CDR2 YYNGEE, per germline. This CDR3 is 15 amino acids long. Between the trimmed V and J ends, which lost 4 bases and 4 bases, there was a span of 15 bases. The DNA of the CDR3 is TGTGCCAGCAGCCCGGGGGAGTGGGCTTACAATGAGCAGTTCTTC. This encodes CASSPGEWAYNEQFF.

V usage is TRBV4-1 and J usage is TRBJ2-5; D gene unclear. This CDR3 has 17 amino acids. Germline V gene lookup returns CDR1 MGHRA and CDR2 YSYEKL. Trimming pared 0 bases from V and 2 bases from J, leaving 16 bases between. The CDR3 sequence is CASSQDETQSQQETQYF. For the CDR3, the DNA is TGCGCCAGCAGCCAAGATGAGACACAGAGTCAACAAGAGACCCAGTACTTC.

This clone was detected a few times. The rearrangement uses TRBV30 and TRBJ1-1; D is uncertain. The CDR3 has 15 residues. CDR1 is GTSNPN, CDR2 SVGIG, per germline (reference sequence). Trimming cost V 0 bases and J 4 bases, with 15 bases left between them. The CDR3 spells CAWSVPDGYTTEAFF. The CDR3, as DNA: TGTGCCTGGAGTGTACCCGACGGATATACCACTGAAGCTTTCTTT.

This clone was seen only a few times. The chain joins TRBV7-2 to TRBJ1-1; D is ambiguous. Germline values: CDR1 SGHTA, CDR2 FQGNSA. The CDR3 is 13 residues long. The V gene lost 5 bases and the J gene lost 10 bases, with 17 bases spanning the gap. Written as DNA, the CDR3 is TGTGCCAGCAGCCTCGAAACCCCGCTGGGAGCTTTCTTT. Translated: CASSLETPLGAFF.

The chain uses TRBV7-2 and TRBJ2-1, with D unresolved. This CDR3 contains 11 residues. The germline V gene has CDR1 SGHTA and CDR2 FQGNSA. V lost 4 bases, J lost 9 bases, and 7 bases lay in between. The CDR3 nucleotides read TGTGCCAGCAGCTCCCTGTTTGAGCAGTTCTTC. Translation gives CASSSLFEQFF. Full variable domain (missing parts from reference TRBV7-2 and TRBJ2-1): GAGVSQSPSNKVTEKGKDVELRCDPISGHTALYWYRQSLGQGLEFLIYFQGNSAPDKSGLPSDRFSAERTGGSVSTLTIQRTQQEDSAVYLCASSSLFEQFFGPGTRLTVL.

V and J are TRBV29-1 and TRBJ1-1; 7 nucleotides align to TRBD1. This CDR3 region has 12 residues. Looked up from germline, CDR1 is SQVTM and CDR2 is ANQGSEA. Trimming removed 8 bases from V and 4 bases from J; junction bases left unmatched: 7. CDR3: CSIRTGVTEAFF. CDR3 nucleotide sequence: TGCAGCATCAGAACAGGGGTCACTGAAGCTTTCTTT.

This chain uses TRBV28 with TRBJ1-6; D not certain. Germline values: CDR1 MDHEN, CDR2 SYDVKM. Trimming took off 2 bases at V and 8 bases at J, with 7 bases between the two ends. This CDR3 is built from 13 residues. The CDR3 bases are TGTGCCAGCAGTTTACAAGGGTATTCACCCCTCCACTTT. It encodes CASSLQGYSPLHF. The whole variable domain, filled in from reference TRBV28 and TRBJ1-6, reads DVKVTQSSRYLVKRTGEKVFLECVQDMDHENMFWYRQDPGLGLRLIYFSYDVKMKEKGDIPEGYSVSREKKERFSLILESASTNQTSMYLCASSLQGYSPLHFGNGTRLTVT.

This clone was detected a few times. The rearrangement uses TRBV15 and TRBJ2-3; D gene uncertain. Germline CDR1 is LNHNV and CDR2 is YYDKDF (reference sequence). V lost 3 bases and J lost 8, with 9 bases in between. This CDR3 has 12 amino acids. The chain's CDR3 is CATSRVGSTQYF. The CDR3 DNA follows: TGTGCCACCAGCAGGGTGGGTAGTACGCAGTATTTT. The whole variable domain, filled in from reference TRBV15 and TRBJ2-3, reads DAMVIQNPRYQVTQFGKPVTLSCSQTLNHNVMYWYQQKSSQAPKLLFHYYDKDFNNEADTPDNFQSRRPNTSFCFLDIRSPGLGDTAMYLCATSRVGSTQYFGPGTRLTVL.

The rearrangement uses TRBV10-3 and TRBJ2-1; unclear D gene. The ends were cut back, 2 bases at V and 2 bases at J, with 16 bases in the middle. This CDR3 is 17 amino acids long. Germline V CDR1 and CDR2: ENHRY, SYGVKD. CDR3 nucleotides: TGTGCCATCAGTGAGCCACCCCGACAAAGAACCTACAATGAGCAGTTCTTC. Translated, it gives CAISEPPRQRTYNEQFF.

This chain joins TRBV29-1 and TRBJ2-6, with D perhaps TRBD1 (6 bases). CDR1 and CDR2 (germline): SQVTM, ANQGSEA. V gave up 1 base and J gave up 3 bases, with 7 bases separating them. CDR3 length: 14 amino acids. The CDR3, as DNA: TGCAGCGTTGAAGGGGGGCGTGGGGCCAACGTCCTGACTTTC. Translated: CSVEGGRGANVLTF.

This clone was seen only a few times. A much larger clone differs by one base, so this may be a read error. This chain uses TRBV7-6 with TRBJ2-1, with D unclear. Trimming stripped 1 base from V and 3 bases from J, with 1 base between. Germline lookup yields CDR1 SGHVS and CDR2 FNYEAQ. There are 12 residues in the CDR3. CDR3 DNA sequence: TGTGCCAGCAGCTTAGGCTACAATGAGCAGTTCTTC. Protein: CASSLGYNEQFF. Filled out from reference TRBV7-6 and TRBJ2-1, the complete variable domain reads GAGVSQSPRYKVTKRGQDVALRCDPISGHVSLYWYRQALGQGPEFLTYFNYEAQQDKSGLPNDRFSAERPEGSISTLTIQRTEQRDSAMYRCASSLGYNEQFFGPGTRLTVL.

This clone appeared a few times. The genes are TRBV13 and TRBJ2-1, with 9 bases identical to TRBD1. The germline V gene has CDR1 PRHDT and CDR2 FYEKMQ (reference sequence). The CDR3 consists of 17 residues. V lost 3 bases and J lost 4; bases outside the gene matches: 10. CDR3 residues: CASSFLTGGVEYNEQFF. CDR3 in DNA: TGTGCCAGCAGCTTTCTAACAGGGGGCGTTGAGTACAATGAGCAGTTCTTC.

This clone was counted a few times. The chain joins TRBV7-3 to TRBJ2-5; no clear D. The CDR3 extends over 12 amino acids. Germline lookup yields CDR1 SGHTA and CDR2 FQGTGA. Trimming left V 3 bases short and J 4 bases short, with 6 bases between. The CDR3 DNA sequence: TGTGCCAGCAGCTTCGGCGGAGAGACCCAGTACTTC. It translates to CASSFGGETQYF.

The CDR3 reads CASSTIGVRQPAYEQYF. The CDR3 DNA reads TGTGCCAGTAGTACGATTGGGGTGAGACAGCCAGCCTACGAGCAGTACTTC. The gene calls are TRBV19 and TRBJ2-7; possibly TRBD1 for D (5 bases). V dropped 4 bases and J dropped 2 bases, with 21 bases sitting between them. Germline CDR1 is LNHDA and CDR2 is SQIVND (reference sequence). This CDR3 region has 17 residues.

The chain links TRBV1 to TRBJ2-7; TRBD1 reflects the table's D call only, with no check against the DNA. TRBV1 has pseudogene status. The CDR3 has 17 residues. CDR3 coding DNA: TGCACCAGCTTTCCCCATGTCTCGGCAGGGCCGAAGATAGAGCAGTACTTC. It specifies CTSFPHVSAGPKIEQYF.

This clone was seen a few times. The chain couples TRBV28 to TRBJ1-2; a weak D match, TRBD1 (6 bases). The CDR3 loop spans 16 amino acids. CDR1 and CDR2 (germline): MDHEN, SYDVKM. Trimming shortened V by 1 base and J by 4 bases, and 16 bases separated the two germline ends. Here the CDR3 DNA reads TGTGCCAGCAGTTTATCCCCGGGACAAGCGCCCTATGGCTACACCTTC. Amino acid sequence: CASSLSPGQAPYGYTF.

The table lists this clone with a few counts. This chain links TRBV14 with TRBJ1-2; TRBD1 matches 7 bases. Per the germline V gene, CDR1 is SGHDN and CDR2 is FVKESK. The CDR3 covers 15 residues. With V trimmed by 4 bases and J by 6 bases, 11 bases remained unmatched. CDR3 in amino acids: CASSPLQGGRDGYTF. The CDR3 bases are TGTGCCAGCAGCCCCCTTCAGGGGGGGCGGGATGGCTACACCTTC.

This clone was counted a few times. DNA of the CDR3: TGTGCCAGCAGCTTAACAGGGGGCGTATTTGAAAAACTGTTTTTT. Translation gives CASSLTGGVFEKLFF. The genes are TRBV7-3 and TRBJ1-4; 7 bases agree with TRBD1. The CDR3 has 15 amino acids. The V gene end was trimmed by 0 bases and the J gene end by 7 bases; junction bases not matched to a gene: 5. Germline V gene lookup returns CDR1 SGHTA and CDR2 FQGTGA.